The 25 T cell receptor beta chains listed next were all sequenced from one sample in a study of blood T cell repertoires in COVID-19. The protocol was immunoSEQ multiplex PCR, while the TCRdb copy is restricted to in-frame clones and leaves out a portion. Among about 400,000 clones listed, around nine tenths were seen once. The specimen was PBMCs or T cells enriched from blood (not recorded which). All receptors come from a woman in her 30s who had recovered from COVID-19.

The rearrangement links TRBV19 to TRBJ1-6; 9 bases map to TRBD1. With V trimmed by 5 bases and J by 5 bases, 4 bases remained unmatched. Looked up from germline, CDR1 is LNHDA and CDR2 is SQIVND (reference sequence). The length of the CDR3 is 15 residues. CDR3 sequence reads: CASSAGDRDNSPLHF. In nucleotides, the CDR3 is TGTGCCAGTAGTGCCGGGGACAGGGATAATTCACCCCTCCACTTT.

This chain uses TRBV4-1 with TRBJ1-2; no clear D gene. CDR3 length: 13 residues. V was shortened by 4 bases and J by 3 bases, with 9 bases between the two germline ends. Germline-derived CDR1 and CDR2 are MGHRA and YSYEKL. DNA of the CDR3: TGCGCCAGCAGCCGCGGAGTAGACTATGGCTACACCTTC. This codes for CASSRGVDYGYTF.

This sequence joins TRBV2 and TRBJ1-4, with D possibly matching TRBD1 (5 bases). CDR3 size: 12 residues. The V end lost 6 bases, the J end lost 4 bases, and 6 bases lay between the germline ends. Germline values: CDR1 SNHLY, CDR2 FYNNEI. The CDR3, as DNA: TGTGCCAGCAGGCAGGGTAATGAAAAACTGTTTTTT. This gives the protein CASRQGNEKLFF.

The gene calls are TRBV7-6 and TRBJ2-3; 12 bases are a match to TRBD2. The trim removed 0 bases at V and 2 bases at J, leaving 6 bases unmatched. The CDR3 has 18 amino acids. Germline loops: CDR1 SGHVS, CDR2 FNYEAQ. CDR3 nucleotides: TGTGCCAGCAGCTTAGCGGGAGGACTAGCGGGGAACACAGATACGCAGTATTTT. It yields the protein CASSLAGGLAGNTDTQYF.

The chain uses TRBV12-3 or TRBV12-4 and TRBJ2-2; D is ambiguous. The CDR3 spans 13 residues. Deletions cut 6 bases from V and 4 bases from J, with 9 bases between. The CDR3 sequence: CASRPPGTGELFF. The DNA of the CDR3 is TGTGCCAGCAGACCCCCCGGCACCGGGGAGCTGTTTTTT.

The chain links TRBV6-2 or TRBV6-3 to TRBJ2-7; 7 nucleotides line up with TRBD1. V lost 5 bases to trimming and J lost 2 bases; unmatched junction nucleotides: 15. This CDR3 region has 17 residues. Per the germline V gene, CDR1 is MNHEY and CDR2 is SVGEGT. CDR3 sequence: CASSGHRGRAVTYEQYF. The CDR3 DNA follows: TGTGCCAGCAGTGGACACAGGGGAAGAGCTGTCACCTACGAGCAGTACTTC.

The gene calls are TRBV11-2 and TRBJ1-1; possibly TRBD1 for D (5 bases). V was cut by 1 base and J by 8 bases, with 11 bases left in between. The CDR3 spans 13 residues. Germline CDR1 reads SGHAT; CDR2 reads FQNNGV. CDR3 bases: TGTGCCAGCAGCTTAGGTCTGGGGCGAGAAGCTTTCTTT. This encodes CASSLGLGREAFF.

This chain joins TRBV6-5 and TRBJ1-2; 11 bases line up with TRBD1. Per germline, CDR1 MNHEY and CDR2 SVGAGI. The CDR3 has 15 amino acids. V gave up 2 bases and J gave up 4 bases; unmatched junction bases: 3. This chain's CDR3 is CASSYRGQGAYGYTF. As DNA, the CDR3 is TGTGCCAGCAGTTACAGAGGACAGGGGGCCTATGGCTACACCTTC.

The V call is TRBV28, the J call TRBJ2-1; 9 nucleotides line up with TRBD2. The CDR3 spans 15 residues. CDR1 and CDR2 (germline): MDHEN, SYDVKM. Losses at the gene ends were 5 bases for V and 0 bases for J; bases not matched to a gene: 2. The chain's CDR3 is CASSDSGSSYNEQFF. Here the CDR3 DNA reads TGTGCCAGCAGTGATAGCGGGAGCTCCTACAATGAGCAGTTCTTC.

This rearrangement joins TRBV27 to TRBJ1-2; D uncertain. CDR1 and CDR2 from the germline V gene are MNHEY and SMNVEV (reference sequence). Trimming took 7 bases from V and 0 from J, leaving 12 bases between them. The CDR3 runs 14 residues. Here the CDR3 DNA reads TGTGCCAGCAAAAGTTCCGGAGCTAACTATGGCTACACCTTC. Protein product: CASKSSGANYGYTF.

The V call is TRBV6-5, the J call TRBJ1-6, with D unresolved. Germline-derived CDR1 and CDR2 are MNHEY and SVGAGI. V lost 2 bases to trimming and J lost 9 bases, with 17 bases between them. This CDR3 comprises 16 residues. CDR3 nucleotide sequence: TGTGCCAGCAGTTACGCGAGGGAACCCGTTAGTTCACCCCTCCACTTT. It yields the protein CASSYAREPVSSPLHF.

The chain employs TRBV5-4 and TRBJ2-2; 12 bases are shared with TRBD2. The CDR3 has 17 residues. The V gene end was trimmed by 0 bases and the J gene end by 4 bases; junction bases not matched to a gene: 4. Germline CDR1 SGHNT, CDR2 YYREEE (reference sequence). CDR3 protein: CASSLGLAGEGTGELFF. The CDR3 region has the DNA TGTGCCAGCAGCTTGGGACTAGCGGGAGAGGGCACCGGGGAGCTGTTTTTT. Combining the CDR3 with reference TRBV5-4 and TRBJ2-2 gives the whole variable domain ETGVTQSPTHLIKTRGQQVTLRCSSQSGHNTVSWYQQALGQGPQFIFQYYREEENGRGNFPPRFSGLQFPNYSSELNVNALELDDSALYLCASSLGLAGEGTGELFFGEGSRLTVL.

The chain employs TRBV29-1 and TRBJ2-5; TRBD2 matches 15 bases. The CDR3 loop spans 14 amino acids. V lost 6 bases and J lost 5; bases outside the gene matches: 4. CDR1 is SQVTM and CDR2 is ANQGSEA in the germline V gene. Here the CDR3 DNA reads TGCAGCGTAACCGGGACTAGCGGGAGGGAGACCCAGTACTTC. Residues: CSVTGTSGRETQYF.

The chain has TRBV11-2 and TRBJ2-1, with 8 bases matching TRBD2. Germline lookup yields CDR1 SGHAT and CDR2 FQNNGV. This CDR3 comprises 18 residues. The junction had 10 bases not matched to a gene; V was cut back by 2 bases and J by 1 base. CDR3 DNA sequence: TGTGCCAGCAGCTTACTGGGTATCGGGGGGGTATCCTACAATGAGCAGTTCTTC. It specifies CASSLLGIGGVSYNEQFF.

The CDR3 nucleotides are TGTGCCAGCAACGTTAGCGGGACCGGGGAGCTGTTTTTT. Translation: CASNVSGTGELFF. This chain connects TRBV5-6 to TRBJ2-2, with 7 bases matching TRBD2. V gave up 6 bases and J gave up 5 bases; unmatched junction bases: 4. The germline CDR1 and CDR2 sequences are SGHDT and YYEEEE. This CDR3 contains 13 residues.

The rearrangement uses TRBV15 and TRBJ1-2; 7 bases agree with TRBD1. Unmatched junction bases numbered 8, after V lost 3 bases and J lost 4 bases. From germline, CDR1 is LNHNV and CDR2 YYDKDF (reference sequence). This CDR3 comprises 15 residues. The CDR3 nucleotides are TGTGCCACCAGCAGGCAGACAGGGTGGGCCTATGGCTACACCTTC. Translation gives CATSRQTGWAYGYTF.

The gene calls are TRBV7-8 and TRBJ1-4; D is possibly TRBD1 (6 bases). The CDR3 runs 17 residues. Per the germline V gene, CDR1 is SGHVS and CDR2 is FQNEAQ. Trimming removed 2 bases at V and 5 bases at J, with 18 bases between. CDR3: CASSLWLSGGPNEKLFF. In nucleotides, the CDR3 is TGTGCCAGCAGCTTATGGTTGTCGGGGGGGCCCAATGAAAAACTGTTTTTT.

The genes are TRBV10-3 and TRBJ1-1; 7 nucleotides agree with TRBD1. V trimming: 3 bases; J trimming: 4 bases; junction bases outside the gene matches: 11. Germline assignment: CDR1 ENHRY and CDR2 SYGVKD. This CDR3 has 16 residues. CDR3 nucleotide sequence: TGTGCCATCAGTGATTCCAGGAAGGGGGCGGGCACTGAAGCTTTCTTT. Its translation: CAISDSRKGAGTEAFF.

This clone has more than one count but fewer than ten. The rearrangement uses TRBV7-8 and TRBJ2-7, with D tentatively TRBD1 (6 bases). Germline CDR1 SGHVS, CDR2 FQNEAQ. V was cut by 3 bases and J by 5 bases, with 11 bases left in between. The CDR3 contains 13 residues. Here the CDR3 DNA reads TGTGCCAGCAGCTTGTCAGGGGCAAACGAGCAGTACTTC. Translating it yields CASSLSGANEQYF.

The chain employs TRBV4-1 and TRBJ2-1; TRBD2 aligns across 11 bases. Trimming took 0 bases from V and 4 from J; bases not matched to a gene: 8. CDR1 is MGHRA, CDR2 YSYEKL, per germline. This CDR3 contains 18 residues. The CDR3 reads CASSQETSGTSGYNEQFF. For the CDR3, the DNA is TGCGCCAGCAGCCAAGAAACCTCCGGGACTAGCGGATACAATGAGCAGTTCTTC.

As for this clone: This sample also contains other DNA sequences that code for the same CDR3. The chain employs TRBV5-1 and TRBJ2-1; 7 positions match TRBD1. Per germline, CDR1 SGHRS and CDR2 YFSETQ. The CDR3 covers 15 residues. The V gene end was trimmed by 0 bases and the J gene end by 2 bases; junction bases not matched to a gene: 2. The DNA for the CDR3 is TGCGCCAGCAGCTTGGGAGGGGGCGCCTACAATGAGCAGTTCTTC. Protein sequence: CASSLGGGAYNEQFF. Using reference TRBV5-1 and TRBJ2-1 for the parts outside the CDR3, the full variable domain is KAGVTQTPRYLIKTRGQQVTLSCSPISGHRSVSWYQQTPGQGLQFLFEYFSETQRNKGNFPGRFSGRQFSNSRSEMNVSTLELGDSALYLCASSLGGGAYNEQFFGPGTRLTVL.

The chain uses TRBV6-5 and TRBJ2-7; 7 nucleotides line up with TRBD1. Trimming cost V 5 bases and J 3 bases; bases outside gene matches: 7. Germline CDR1 MNHEY, CDR2 SVGAGI. This CDR3 spans 14 amino acids. CDR3: CASSNQGVDYEQYF. CDR3 in DNA: TGTGCCAGCAGTAACCAGGGGGTGGACTACGAGCAGTACTTC.

In this sample, this clone turned up once. The rearrangement uses TRBV29-1 and TRBJ2-6, with a weak D call TRBD2 (5 bases). V lost 6 bases, J lost 5 bases, and 14 bases lay in between. Germline loops: CDR1 SQVTM, CDR2 ANQGSEA. The CDR3 runs to 14 residues. The CDR3 sequence: CSVKDGERANVLTF. For the CDR3, the DNA is TGCAGCGTAAAAGATGGGGAGAGGGCCAACGTCCTGACTTTC. Combining the CDR3 with reference TRBV29-1 and TRBJ2-6 gives the whole variable domain SAVISQKPSRDICQRGTSLTIQCQVDSQVTMMFWYRQQPGQSLTLIATANQGSEATYESGFVIDKFPISRPNLTFSTLTVSNMSPEDSSIYLCSVKDGERANVLTFGAGSRLTVL.

The chain is built from TRBV27 and TRBJ2-1, with a weak D call TRBD1 (5 bases). Germline V CDR1 and CDR2: MNHEY, SMNVEV (reference sequence). This CDR3 is built from 16 residues. The V end lost 1 base, the J end lost 1 base, and 11 bases lay between the germline ends. In DNA form, the CDR3 reads TGTGCCAGCAGTTTATTTACAGGCAGTTCCTACAATGAGCAGTTCTTC. This translates into CASSLFTGSSYNEQFF.

The CDR3 loop reads CASSIWAGGTDTQYF. Here the CDR3 DNA reads TGTGCCAGTAGTATTTGGGCGGGTGGCACAGATACGCAGTATTTT. The chain recombines TRBV19 with TRBJ2-3, with D possibly TRBD2 on 5 matching bases. The CDR3 spans 15 residues. V lost 3 bases and J lost 1, with 11 bases in between. Per the germline V gene, CDR1 is LNHDA and CDR2 is SQIVND (reference sequence).